This T cell receptor (beta chain) comes out of a study of T cell repertoires in cytomegalovirus infection. Across the whole study: Public TCR beta signature analysis indicated the presence of both CMV infection and matching HLA type.

Concerning this clonotype itself: Its specificity is not known.

Germline V gene sequence: CDR1 MNHEY, CDR2 SMNVEV (reference sequence). Trimming shortened V by 4 bases and J by 1 base, and 15 bases separated the two germline ends. The length of the CDR3 is 16 residues. Study-wide points: Individuals carrying CMV plus the relevant HLA were identified by cumulative frequency of public TCR beta families.

From the reads, TCRdb called clonotypes with MiXCR, one entry per CDR3 protein. Of hundreds of thousands of distinct CDR3 sequences in the sample, around a third were seen once. The genes are TRBV27 and TRBJ2-3; the D gene could be TRBD1 or TRBD2 (6 bases each). The source of this sequence is a human donor in good health (CMV status not recorded). Some clones in this sample may be carry-over from other donors' samples. Sequenced material: cultured CD8+ T cells from PBMCs, taken from culture after CMV antigen stimulation. This CDR3 reads CASSSPLRGGTDTQYF. The CDR3 nucleotides are TGTGCCAGCAGTTCCCCCCTAAGGGGGGGCACAGATACGCAGTATTTT.